This TCR beta chain is drawn from a study of healthy donors' naive CD4 and CD8 T cells. Study-wide results and caveats: CDR3 charge plus V and J genes appeared to account for approximately 13% of CD4/CD8 variance.

A linear amplification protocol produced the TCR libraries from 500 ng of total RNA. From the reads, TCRdb called clonotypes with MiXCR, one entry per CDR3 protein. Of 180,000 or so distinct CDR3 sequences in the sample, about four fifths are singletons; the top ten hold 2% to 2.5%. In its sample, this clonotype was seen a few times. Its antigen is currently unknown. The junction shows a germline mismatch at one end, possibly a read error. This clonotype originated in a pool of human donors in good health; the sample pools cells from several healthy donors. Material: naive CD4+ and CD8+ T cells sorted from blood, pooled from several donors.

The CDR3 bases are TGTGCCAGCAGCTGGTGGACCGGGACACTAAGCGGGGAGCTGTTTTTT. Translating gives CASSWWTGTLSGELFF. The chain has TRBV5-1 and TRBJ2-2, with TRBD1 as a possible D gene (6 bases). The CDR3 extends over 16 amino acids. The V gene's germline CDR1 is SGHRS and CDR2 YFSETQ.